Presented here are 16 T cell receptor beta chains from one specimen sequenced in a study. TCRdb passed the 5' RACE reads through MiXCR, listing each CDR3 protein once. The data hold about 50,000 distinct CDR3 sequences, with 25% to 35% observed a single time. Sequenced: naive CD4+ T cells sorted from blood. The subset is: naive CD4+ T cells, CD4+CD45RA+CD25-. Every receptor here comes from a female donor with breast cancer.

This clonotype was observed a handful of times. The rearrangement uses TRBV20-1 and TRBJ2-1, with TRBD2 matching 7 bases. V trimming: 0 bases; J trimming: 0 bases; junction bases outside the gene matches: 8. Germline CDR1 reads DFQATT; CDR2 reads SNEGSKA (reference sequence). The CDR3 length is 17 residues. The CDR3 sequence: CSAREGWEGLSYNEQFF. The CDR3 bases are TGCAGTGCTAGAGAGGGGTGGGAGGGCCTCTCCTACAATGAGCAGTTCTTC.

This clonotype was picked up a small number of times. The chain uses TRBV9 and TRBJ2-2, with D hard to call. CDR1 is SGDLS and CDR2 is YYNGEE in the germline V gene. V was shortened by 0 bases and J by 5 bases, with 11 bases between the two germline ends. This CDR3 contains 15 residues. The CDR3 protein is CASSVEGYLTGELFF. The CDR3 DNA sequence: TGTGCCAGCAGCGTAGAGGGCTACCTGACCGGGGAGCTGTTTTTT. Complete variable domain (other parts from reference TRBV9 and TRBJ2-2): DSGVTQTPKHLITATGQRVTLRCSPRSGDLSVYWYQQSLDQGLQFLIQYYNGEERAKGNILERFSAQQFPDLHSELNLSSLELGDSALYFCASSVEGYLTGELFFGEGSRLTVL.

The chain carries TRBV4-1 and TRBJ1-6, with 8 bases that match TRBD1. The CDR3 totals 15 residues. Germline values: CDR1 MGHRA, CDR2 YSYEKL. V lost 3 bases to trimming and J lost 10 bases; unmatched junction nucleotides: 8. CDR3 residues: CASSQPTGGESPLHF. Here the CDR3 DNA reads TGCGCCAGCAGCCAGCCTACAGGGGGGGAATCACCCCTCCACTTT.

The CDR3: CASSPPLADRANTEAFF. The CDR3 DNA reads as TGTGCCAGCTCACCACCCTTAGCGGACAGGGCGAACACTGAAGCTTTCTTT. The V and J genes are TRBV18 and TRBJ1-1, with 8 bases aligning to TRBD1. The CDR3 consists of 17 residues. CDR1 is KGHSH and CDR2 is LQKENI in the germline V gene. The V gene end was trimmed by 0 bases and the J gene end by 1 base; junction bases not matched to a gene: 7.

The gene calls are TRBV18 and TRBJ1-5; 10 nucleotides align to TRBD1. This CDR3 has 16 amino acids. Trimming at V came to 1 base and at J to 2 bases, leaving 2 bases not matched to a gene. Germline V lookup: CDR1 KGHSH, CDR2 LQKENI. The CDR3 DNA reads as TGTGCCAGCTCACCACGGGACAGGGGAGGCAATCAGCCCCAGCATTTT. Amino acid sequence: CASSPRDRGGNQPQHF.

This clonotype was seen repeatedly, ten times or more. This chain connects TRBV20-1 to TRBJ2-3; 7 nucleotides agree with TRBD2. The CDR3 runs 14 residues. The V segment lost 3 bases and the J segment 1 base; nucleotides outside the gene matches: 4. Germline CDR1 and CDR2: DFQATT and SNEGSKA (reference sequence). The CDR3 loop reads CSASRGRGTDTQYF. CDR3 DNA sequence: TGCAGTGCTAGTCGTGGGAGGGGCACAGATACGCAGTATTTT.

Only a few counts were recorded for this clonotype. The CDR3 bases are TGTGCCAGCAGCGTCGGGACCAGTATAGGAGGCGAGCAGTACTTC. Translation gives CASSVGTSIGGEQYF. The chain recombines TRBV9 with TRBJ2-7; tentatively, D is TRBD1 or TRBD2 (5 bases each). Germline loops: CDR1 SGDLS, CDR2 YYNGEE. With 2 bases removed from V and 6 bases from J, the gap between germline ends came to 18 bases. The CDR3 sequence is 15 residues long.

Turning to this clonotype: A much larger clone lies one base from this, so it may be a read error. This chain joins TRBV4-2 and TRBJ2-7; 10 bases are shared with TRBD2. CDR1 and CDR2 from the germline V gene are LGHNA and YNFKEQ. CDR3 length equals 16 residues. CDR3 sequence: CASGQEGLAKTREQYF. CDR3 coding DNA: TGTGCCAGCGGCCAAGAGGGACTAGCGAAGACGAGGGAGCAGTACTTC.

V gene TRBV9 combines with J gene TRBJ2-2; 8 positions match TRBD2. The length of the CDR3 is 15 residues. The J segment lost 6 bases and the V segment lost 0 bases, leaving 4 bases of the junction unmatched. The germline V gene encodes CDR1 SGDLS and CDR2 YYNGEE. CDR3 residues: CASSVDGRAAGELFF. The CDR3 region has the DNA TGTGCCAGCAGCGTAGACGGGAGGGCCGCCGGGGAGCTGTTTTTT.

Comment on this clonotype: One end of the junction is discordant with germline, which a read error may explain. V gene TRBV5-1 combines with J gene TRBJ2-2, with D perhaps TRBD1 or TRBD2 (5 bases each). The CDR3 spans 13 residues. Germline values: CDR1 SGHRS, CDR2 YFSETQ. The CDR3 spells CASSSGYTGEPFF. CDR3 bases: TGCGCCAGCAGCTCAGGGTACACCGGGGAGCCGTTTTTT. Drawing the rest from reference TRBV5-1 and TRBJ2-2, the complete variable domain is KAGVTQTPRYLIKTRGQQVTLSCSPISGHRSVSWYQQTPGQGLQFLFEYFSETQRNKGNFPGRFSGRQFSNSRSEMNVSTLELGDSALYLCASSSGYTGEPFFGEGSRLTVL.

The rearrangement uses TRBV4-1 and TRBJ1-5; no reliable D call. V was trimmed by 3 bases and J by 1 base, leaving 10 bases between them. Germline assignment: CDR1 MGHRA and CDR2 YSYEKL. This CDR3 comprises 15 residues. CDR3 in amino acids: CASSQLTESNQPQHF. CDR3 nucleotide sequence: TGCGCCAGCAGCCAGTTGACCGAGAGCAATCAGCCCCAGCATTTT.

This clonotype was seen more than once but under ten times. Written as DNA, the CDR3 is TGCGCCAGCAGCAGAACAGGGGCGTATGGAGATACGCAGTATTTT. It codes for CASSRTGAYGDTQYF. The chain has TRBV5-1 and TRBJ2-3, with 7 bases identical to TRBD1. The CDR3 extends over 15 amino acids. V was clipped by 4 bases and J by 5 bases; unmatched bases: 10. Germline V lookup: CDR1 SGHRS, CDR2 YFSETQ.

This sequence joins TRBV20-1 and TRBJ2-5, with TRBD1 as a possible D gene (6 bases). Per germline, CDR1 DFQATT and CDR2 SNEGSKA (reference sequence). CDR3 size: 14 residues. V lost 4 bases to trimming and J lost 3 bases, with 15 bases between them. Here the CDR3 reads CSAKPRGSKETQYF. Here the CDR3 DNA reads TGCAGTGCTAAACCCAGGGGTTCGAAAGAGACCCAGTACTTC.

In its sample, this clonotype was seen a few times. This sequence joins TRBV9 and TRBJ1-5, with 7 bases that match TRBD1. The germline CDR1 and CDR2 sequences are SGDLS and YYNGEE. V lost 7 bases, J lost 3 bases, and 4 bases stayed unmatched. The CDR3 loop spans 13 amino acids. CDR3 nucleotides: TGTGCCAGCGCCACAGGGGACAATCAGCCCCAGCATTTT. It is translated as CASATGDNQPQHF.

The rearrangement uses TRBV20-1 and TRBJ2-1; a weak D match, TRBD2 (7 bases). Germline CDR1 and CDR2: DFQATT and SNEGSKA (reference sequence). Trimming took 0 bases from V and 4 from J, leaving 19 bases between them. The CDR3 extends over 17 amino acids. The CDR3 protein is CSAREPSQRGQYNEQFF. DNA of the CDR3: TGCAGTGCTAGAGAACCATCTCAGCGGGGACAATACAATGAGCAGTTCTTC.

With regard to this clonotype: A read error may explain this, as a much larger clone is one base away. The chain is built from TRBV5-1 and TRBJ2-1; 8 bases map to TRBD2. Germline CDR1 is SGHRS and CDR2 is YFSETQ. CDR3 size: 16 residues. The CDR3 DNA reads as TGCGCCAGCAGCTTGGATGGGACTAGACCGTACAGTGAGCAGTTCTTC. Its protein product is CASSLDGTRPYSEQFF.